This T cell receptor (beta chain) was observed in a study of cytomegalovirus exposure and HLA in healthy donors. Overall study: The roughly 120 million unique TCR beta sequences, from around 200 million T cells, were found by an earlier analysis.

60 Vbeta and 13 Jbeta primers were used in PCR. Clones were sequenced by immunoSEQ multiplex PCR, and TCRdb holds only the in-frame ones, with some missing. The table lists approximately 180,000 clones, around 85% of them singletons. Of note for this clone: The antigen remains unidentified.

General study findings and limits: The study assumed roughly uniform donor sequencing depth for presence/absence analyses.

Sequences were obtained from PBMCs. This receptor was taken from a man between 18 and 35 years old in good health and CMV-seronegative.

Written as DNA, the CDR3 is TGTGCCAGCAGCTTAGGCTATAGCAATCAGCCCCAGCATTTT. Encoded protein: CASSLGYSNQPQHF. This chain links TRBV7-9 with TRBJ1-5, with D hard to call. The ends were cut back, 1 base at V and 0 bases at J, with 4 bases in the middle. Germline V CDR1 and CDR2: SEHNR, FQNEAQ (reference sequence). This CDR3 is 14 amino acids long.